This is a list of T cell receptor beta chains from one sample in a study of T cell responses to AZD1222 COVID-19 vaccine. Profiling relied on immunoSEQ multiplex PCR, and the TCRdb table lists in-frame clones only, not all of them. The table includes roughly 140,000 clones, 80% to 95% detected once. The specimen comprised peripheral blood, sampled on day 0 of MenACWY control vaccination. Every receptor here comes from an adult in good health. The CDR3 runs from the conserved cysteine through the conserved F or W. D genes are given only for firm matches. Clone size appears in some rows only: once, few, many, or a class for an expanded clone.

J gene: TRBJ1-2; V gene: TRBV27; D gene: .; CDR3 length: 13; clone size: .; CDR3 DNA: TGTGCCAGCAGGCTCGCGGGGAACTATGGCTACACCTTC; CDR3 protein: CASRLAGNYGYTF
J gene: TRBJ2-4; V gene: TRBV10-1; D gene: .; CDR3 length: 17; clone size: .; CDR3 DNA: TGCGCCAGCAGTGAGGATAGGTTATCGCTAGCCAAAAACATTCAGTACTTC; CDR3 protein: CASSEDRLSLAKNIQYF
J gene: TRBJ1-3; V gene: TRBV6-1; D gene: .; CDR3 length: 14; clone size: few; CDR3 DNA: TGTGCCAGCAGTGAACAGGGTTCTGGAAACACCATATATTTT; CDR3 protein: CASSEQGSGNTIYF
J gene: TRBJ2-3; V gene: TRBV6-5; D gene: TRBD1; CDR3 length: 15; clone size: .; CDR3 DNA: TGTGCCAGCAGACAAAGGGGACAGGGGACAGATACGCAGTATTTT; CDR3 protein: CASRQRGQGTDTQYF
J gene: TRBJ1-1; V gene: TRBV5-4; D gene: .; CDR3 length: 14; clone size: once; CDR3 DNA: TGTGCCAGCAGCTTAGGCAGGGGAAACACTGAAGCTTTCTTT; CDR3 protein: CASSLGRGNTEAFF
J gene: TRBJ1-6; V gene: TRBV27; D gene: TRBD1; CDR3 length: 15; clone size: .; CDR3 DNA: TGTGCCAGCAGTGCCAGGGGGCGCAATAATTCACCCCTCCACTTT; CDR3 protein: CASSARGRNNSPLHF
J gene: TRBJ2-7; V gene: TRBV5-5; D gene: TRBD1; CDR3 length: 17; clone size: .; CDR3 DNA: TGTGCCAGCAGCCTAATTACCGGGACAGGGAATGGCTACGAGCAGTACTTC; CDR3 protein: CASSLITGTGNGYEQYF
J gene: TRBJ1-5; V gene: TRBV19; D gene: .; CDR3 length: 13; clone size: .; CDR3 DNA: TGTGCCAGTAGTACGGGGGCCTATCAGCCCCAGCATTTT; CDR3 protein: CASSTGAYQPQHF
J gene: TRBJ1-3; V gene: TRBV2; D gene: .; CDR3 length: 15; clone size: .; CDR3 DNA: TGTGCCAGCAGTGACGGAGTAACCTCTGGAAACACCATATATTTT; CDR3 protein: CASSDGVTSGNTIYF
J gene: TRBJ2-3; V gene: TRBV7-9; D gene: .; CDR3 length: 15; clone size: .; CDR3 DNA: TGTGCCAGCAGCGCCTTCTCCGGTAACACAGATACGCAGTATTTT; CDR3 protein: CASSAFSGNTDTQYF
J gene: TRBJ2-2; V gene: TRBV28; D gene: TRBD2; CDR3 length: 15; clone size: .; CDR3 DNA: TGTGCCAGCAACCTAAGCGGGAGGGAACACCGGGAGCTGTTTTTT; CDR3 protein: CASNLSGREHRELFF
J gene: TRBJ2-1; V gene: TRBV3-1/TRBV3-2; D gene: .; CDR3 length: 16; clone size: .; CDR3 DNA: TGTGCCAGCAGCCAAGATTGGGCAGGCTCCTACAATGAGCAGTTCTTC; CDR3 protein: CASSQDWAGSYNEQFF
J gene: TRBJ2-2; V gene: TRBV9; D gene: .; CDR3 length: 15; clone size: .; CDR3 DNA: TGTGCCAGCAGCGTAGCCGGAGCGAACACCGGGGAGCTGTTTTTT; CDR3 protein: CASSVAGANTGELFF
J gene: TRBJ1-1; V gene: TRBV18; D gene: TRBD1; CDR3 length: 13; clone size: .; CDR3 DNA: TGTGCCAGCTCAGTGGACAGGGGACGTGAAGCTTTCTTT; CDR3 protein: CASSVDRGREAFF
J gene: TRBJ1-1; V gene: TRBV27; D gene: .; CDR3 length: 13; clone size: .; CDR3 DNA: TGTGCCAGCAGTTTATGGGGCAAGGACGAAGCTTTCTTT; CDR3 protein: CASSLWGKDEAFF
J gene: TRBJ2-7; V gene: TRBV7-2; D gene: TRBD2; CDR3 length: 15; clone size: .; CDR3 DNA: TGTGCCAGCAGCCCCCGGGTAGCGGGAGGTAACGAGCAGTACTTC; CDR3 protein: CASSPRVAGGNEQYF
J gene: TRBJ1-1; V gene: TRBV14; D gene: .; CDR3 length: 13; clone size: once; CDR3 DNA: TGTGCCAGCAGCCGTCAGGGGAACACTGAAGCTTTCTTT; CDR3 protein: CASSRQGNTEAFF
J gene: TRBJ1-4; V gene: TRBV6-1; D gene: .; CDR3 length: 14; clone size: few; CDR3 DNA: TGTGCCAGCAGTGAAATGGGACTAAGTGAAAAACTGTTTTTT; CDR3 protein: CASSEMGLSEKLFF
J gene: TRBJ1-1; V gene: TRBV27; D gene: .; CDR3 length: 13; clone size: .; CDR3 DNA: TGTGCCAGCGGTGACCACGGGAGAACTGAAGCTTTCTTT; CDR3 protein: CASGDHGRTEAFF
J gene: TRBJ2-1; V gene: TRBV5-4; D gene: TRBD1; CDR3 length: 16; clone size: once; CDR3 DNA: TGTGCCAGCAGCTTGGGACAGGGGGTGGTTTGGAATGAGCAGTTCTTC; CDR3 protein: CASSLGQGVVWNEQFF
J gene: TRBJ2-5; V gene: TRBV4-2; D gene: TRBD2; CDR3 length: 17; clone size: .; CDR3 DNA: TGTGCCAGCAGCCAGTCTAGCGGGGGGACCCTTCAAGAGACCCAGTACTTC; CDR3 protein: CASSQSSGGTLQETQYF
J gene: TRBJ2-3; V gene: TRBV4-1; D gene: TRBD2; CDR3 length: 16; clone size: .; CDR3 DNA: TGCGCCAGCAGCCAACCGGGGCGGGAGGTGGCAGATACGCAGTATTTT; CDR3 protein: CASSQPGREVADTQYF
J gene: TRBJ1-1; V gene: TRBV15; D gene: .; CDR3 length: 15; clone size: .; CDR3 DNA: TGTGCCACCAGCAGAGATCGGGGTGAAGGGACTGAAGCTTTCTTT; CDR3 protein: CATSRDRGEGTEAFF
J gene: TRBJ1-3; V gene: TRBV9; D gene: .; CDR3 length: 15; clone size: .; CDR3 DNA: TGTGCCAGCAGCGTAGATGGGTGGGGGGGAAACACCATATATTTT; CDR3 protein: CASSVDGWGGNTIYF
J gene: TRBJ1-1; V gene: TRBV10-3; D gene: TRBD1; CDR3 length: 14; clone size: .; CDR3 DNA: TGTGCCATCAGCCCAGGGGGCTCGAACACTGAAGCTTTCTTT; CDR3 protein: CAISPGGSNTEAFF
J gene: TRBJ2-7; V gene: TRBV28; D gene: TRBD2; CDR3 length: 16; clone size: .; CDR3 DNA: TGTGCCAGCAGCCTAAGACTAGCGGGGTCCCCCTACGAGCAGTACTTC; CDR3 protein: CASSLRLAGSPYEQYF
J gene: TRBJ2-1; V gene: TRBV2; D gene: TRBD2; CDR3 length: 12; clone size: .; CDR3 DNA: TGTGCCAGCAGTCTGCGGGGGGGTGAGCAGTTCTTC; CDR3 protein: CASSLRGGEQFF
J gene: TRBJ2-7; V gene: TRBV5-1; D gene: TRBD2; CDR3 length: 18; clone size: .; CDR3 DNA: TGCGCCAGCAGCTTAGGGAGACTAGCGGGAGGCTCCTCCTACGAGCAGTACTTC; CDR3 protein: CASSLGRLAGGSSYEQYF
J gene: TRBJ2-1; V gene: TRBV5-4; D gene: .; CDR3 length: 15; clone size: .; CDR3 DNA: TGTGCCAGCAGTCGTGGGGACGAACGGTGGAATGAGCAGTTCTTC; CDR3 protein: CASSRGDERWNEQFF
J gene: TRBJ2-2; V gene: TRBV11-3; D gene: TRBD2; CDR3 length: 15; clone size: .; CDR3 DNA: TGTGCCAGCAGCCAGGCGGGGGTGAACACCGGGGAGCTGTTTTTT; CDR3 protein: CASSQAGVNTGELFF
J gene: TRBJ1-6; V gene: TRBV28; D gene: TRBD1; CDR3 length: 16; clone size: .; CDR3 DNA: TGTGCCAGCAGGCCCCGGGACAGCTCCTATAATTCACCCCTCCACTTT; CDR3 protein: CASRPRDSSYNSPLHF